This T cell receptor beta chain was captured in a study of blood T cell repertoires in COVID-19. Background on the study: Samples came from the United States, Italy and Spain, spanning acute and convalescent COVID-19.

The CDR3 loop spans 13 amino acids. Germline V CDR1 and CDR2: LNHNV, YYDKDF (reference sequence). The V end was cut by 1 base, the J end by 8 bases, with 11 bases between. As processed by the authors: From reference gene primer amplification, estimates of nucleated cell counts were derived. The method was immunoSEQ multiplex PCR; TCRdb's version includes in-frame clones alone and lacks a portion of them. D and trimming come from the DNA, and the V and J calls and clone size come from that table. The data hold some 180,000 clones, with over 75% observed a single time. The sequence was collected from a man in his fifties or sixties with acute or convalescent COVID-19. Material: peripheral blood. V usage is TRBV15 and J usage is TRBJ1-1; TRBD1 is a possible D gene (5 bases). CDR3 in amino acids: CATSRVGGGEAFF. CDR3 nucleotide sequence: TGTGCCACCAGCAGAGTGGGGGGAGGGGAAGCTTTCTTT.